A selection of T cell receptor beta chains follows, all from one sample in a study of T cell responses to AZD1222 COVID-19 vaccine. The assay was immunoSEQ multiplex PCR, and TCRdb's table has in-frame clones only and misses some. The table has about 140,000 clones, 92% seen once. The sequencing here drew on peripheral blood, taken on day 0 of AZD1222 vaccination. Every receptor here comes from an adult in good health. CDR3s include the opening cysteine and the closing phenylalanine or tryptophan. A D gene is named only where the DNA matches it firmly. The listing skips clone size in some rows; elsewhere it reads once, few, many or a size class.

>.|.|TRBV19|TRBJ1-3
TGTGCCAGTAGTATACGTGACTCTGGAAACACCATATATTTT
CASSIRDSGNTIYF
>.|.|TRBV6-5|TRBJ1-5
TGTGCCAGCAGCGGGGAACAGGGCCAGCCCCAGCATTTT
CASSGEQGQPQHF
>.|.|TRBV3-1/TRBV3-2|TRBJ1-1
TGTGCCAGCAGCCAAGAAGAGGGTCGGCCGAACACTGAAGCTTTCTTT
CASSQEEGRPNTEAFF
>.|.|TRBV6-5|TRBJ2-1
TGTGCCAGCAGTTACGGCGGTTACAATGAGCAGTTCTTC
CASSYGGYNEQFF
>.|TRBD1|TRBV4-2|TRBJ1-6
TGTGCCAGCAGCCAACGGGACAGAGGTGGTTCACCCCTCCACTTT
CASSQRDRGGSPLHF
>.|.|TRBV30|TRBJ2-7
TGTGCCTGCTCCGTCCTCCTTCCCTACGAGCAGTACTTC
CACSVLLPYEQYF
>.|.|TRBV2|TRBJ1-4
TGTGCCAGCAGGGTTCAGGGTTCAGCTAATGAAAAACTGTTTTTT
CASRVQGSANEKLFF
>few|.|TRBV15|TRBJ1-4
TGTGCCACCAGCAGAGATGGAGCCCGGGAAGCGGTTAATGAAAAACTGTTTTTT
CATSRDGAREAVNEKLFF
>.|TRBD2|TRBV3-1/TRBV3-2|TRBJ2-2
TGTGCCAGCAGCCAAGGGCTAGCGGGAGTGGGCACCGGGGAGCTGTTTTTT
CASSQGLAGVGTGELFF
>.|.|TRBV5-1|TRBJ2-1
TGCGCCAGCAGTTCGGACAACAACAATGAGCAGTTCTTC
CASSSDNNNEQFF
>.|.|TRBV28|TRBJ2-1
TGTGCCAGCAGCATAGCGAGCTCCTACAATGAGCAGTTCTTC
CASSIASSYNEQFF
>.|TRBD1|TRBV4-1|TRBJ2-5
TGCGCCAGCAGCCAAGGGACAGGCCAAGAGACCCAGTACTTC
CASSQGTGQETQYF
>.|.|TRBV5-4|TRBJ1-4
TGTGCCGCAGGGGCAGGGACTAATGAAAAACTGTTTTTT
CAAGAGTNEKLFF
>.|.|TRBV5-1|TRBJ1-1
TGCGCCAGCAAAAGGGACACTGAAGCTTTCTTT
CASKRDTEAFF
>.|TRBD1|TRBV4-1|TRBJ2-5
TGCGCCAGCAGCCGGACACGCTCCGGGACAGGGCAAGAGACCCAGTACTTC
CASSRTRSGTGQETQYF
>.|.|TRBV10-1|TRBJ1-6
TGCGCCAGCAGTGAGGCCAGGGGCTATTCACCCCTCCACTTT
CASSEARGYSPLHF
>once|.|TRBV29-1|TRBJ1-2
TGCAGCGTTTGCTGCAGGGAGGGCTATGGCTACACCTTC
CSVCCREGYGYTF
>.|.|TRBV7-8|TRBJ1-1
TGTGCCAGCAGCTTAGCTCGACCGAGTACTGAAGCTTTCTTT
CASSLARPSTEAFF
>.|.|TRBV5-4|TRBJ2-3
TGTGCCAGCAGCTTGGTAGCTTCAAAGACAGATACGCAGTATTTT
CASSLVASKTDTQYF
>.|.|TRBV5-1|TRBJ1-2
TGCGCCAGCAGCTTGAACTCAGGGACCTATGGCTACACCTTC
CASSLNSGTYGYTF
>.|.|TRBV12-5|TRBJ2-7
TGTGCTAGTGGTTTGGGGGGGTACGAGCAGTACTTC
CASGLGGYEQYF
>.|.|TRBV5-5|TRBJ1-2
TGTGCCAGCAGCTTGGTAAGGGGCGGAGGCTACACCTTC
CASSLVRGGGYTF
>once|.|TRBV10-2|TRBJ2-2
TGCGCCAGCAAAGGGGACACAAACACCGGGGAGCTGTTTTTT
CASKGDTNTGELFF
>.|.|TRBV3-1/TRBV3-2|TRBJ1-2
TGTGCCAGCAGCCAAGTGGGTGGCTACACCTTC
CASSQVGGYTF
>once|.|TRBV7-9|TRBJ1-6
TGTGCCAGCAGCTTAGCGCTGGGACAACTGTCTTATAATTCACCCCTCCACTTT
CASSLALGQLSYNSPLHF
>.|.|TRBV28|TRBJ2-2
TGTGCCACCCGGGACTCAGACACCGGGGAGCTGTTTTTT
CATRDSDTGELFF
>.|.|TRBV9|TRBJ2-7
TGTGCCAGCAGCGTAGATGGGACGTGGGGCTACGAGCAGTACTTC
CASSVDGTWGYEQYF
>.|TRBD1|TRBV4-1|TRBJ2-5
TGCGCCAGCAGCCTTTCGGACAGGTCGGGGACCCAGTACTTC
CASSLSDRSGTQYF
>.|TRBD2|TRBV5-1|TRBJ2-7
TGCGCCAGCAGCGGGGGACTAGGGAGCACCTACGAGCAGTACTTC
CASSGGLGSTYEQYF
>.|.|TRBV4-1|TRBJ1-2
TGCGCCAGCGGATTGAGGGGGGTTCATGGCTACACCTTC
CASGLRGVHGYTF
>.|.|TRBV19|TRBJ2-1
TGTGCCACCTCGGAGGGTCCGGCGAGGATATACAATGAGCAGTTCTTC
CATSEGPARIYNEQFF
>.|.|TRBV9|TRBJ1-2
TGTGCCAGCAGCCTTCTCGGGACTGAATATGGCTACACCTTC
CASSLLGTEYGYTF
>.|TRBD1|TRBV2|TRBJ1-5
TGTGCCAGCAGTGTCAACCGGACAGGGGGATATAGCAATCAGCCCCAGCATTTT
CASSVNRTGGYSNQPQHF
>.|TRBD1|TRBV2|TRBJ1-1
TGTGCCAGCAGGTGGGGACAGATAAACACTGAAGCTTTCTTT
CASRWGQINTEAFF
>.|TRBD1|TRBV9|TRBJ2-2
TGTGCCAGCAGCGCTCTAGGGACAGGGGGAACCGGGGAGCTGTTTTTT
CASSALGTGGTGELFF
>.|.|TRBV3-1/TRBV3-2|TRBJ2-7
TGTGCCAGCAGCAACACAGGGATTGCCTACGAGCAGTACTTC
CASSNTGIAYEQYF
>.|.|TRBV5-1|TRBJ2-7
TGCGCCAGCAGCTTGGAGGCGGGACGGGTCGCCTACGAGCAGTACTTC
CASSLEAGRVAYEQYF
>.|TRBD1|TRBV3-1/TRBV3-2|TRBJ1-3
TGTGCCAGCAGCCAACAGACAGGGGGGACTGGAAACACCATATATTTT
CASSQQTGGTGNTIYF
>once|.|TRBV6-5|TRBJ1-1
TGTGCCAGCAGTTACGTTGGGCCCGGATGGGGCACTGAAGCTTTCTTT
CASSYVGPGWGTEAFF
>once|TRBD1|TRBV2|TRBJ1-5
TGTGCCAGCAGATCGGACAGGGTAGGTTTCAGCAATCAGCCCCAGCATTTT
CASRSDRVGFSNQPQHF
>.|.|TRBV7-3|TRBJ1-1
TGTGCCAGCAGCTTGCAAGAGAACACTGAAGCTTTCTTT
CASSLQENTEAFF
>once|.|TRBV28|TRBJ2-7
TGTGCCAGCAGTTTTTTGGGGGGAGCTTCCTACGAGCAGTACTTC
CASSFLGGASYEQYF
>.|.|TRBV2|TRBJ2-3
TGTGCCAGCAGTGGGACAGAATCCACAGATACGCAGTATTTT
CASSGTESTDTQYF
>.|.|TRBV6-5|TRBJ2-5
TGTGCCAGCAGTTCACTGCTAGCGGTTGGTAAGGGGGCCCAGTACTTC
CASSSLLAVGKGAQYF
>.|.|TRBV2|TRBJ1-5
TGTGCCAGCAGTTTACTGGGACAGCCCCAGCATTTT
CASSLLGQPQHF
>once|.|TRBV7-3|TRBJ1-1
TGTGCCAGCAGCTTAGGCACTAACACTGAAGCTTTCTTT
CASSLGTNTEAFF
>.|.|TRBV15|TRBJ1-4
TGTGCCACCCGGACCGGCGGTTGGCGGAATGAAAAACTGTTTTTT
CATRTGGWRNEKLFF
>.|TRBD1|TRBV3-1/TRBV3-2|TRBJ2-5
TGTGCCAGCAGCCAAGAGGGCCCCCCAGGGGGCGGGGAGACCCAGTACTTC
CASSQEGPPGGGETQYF